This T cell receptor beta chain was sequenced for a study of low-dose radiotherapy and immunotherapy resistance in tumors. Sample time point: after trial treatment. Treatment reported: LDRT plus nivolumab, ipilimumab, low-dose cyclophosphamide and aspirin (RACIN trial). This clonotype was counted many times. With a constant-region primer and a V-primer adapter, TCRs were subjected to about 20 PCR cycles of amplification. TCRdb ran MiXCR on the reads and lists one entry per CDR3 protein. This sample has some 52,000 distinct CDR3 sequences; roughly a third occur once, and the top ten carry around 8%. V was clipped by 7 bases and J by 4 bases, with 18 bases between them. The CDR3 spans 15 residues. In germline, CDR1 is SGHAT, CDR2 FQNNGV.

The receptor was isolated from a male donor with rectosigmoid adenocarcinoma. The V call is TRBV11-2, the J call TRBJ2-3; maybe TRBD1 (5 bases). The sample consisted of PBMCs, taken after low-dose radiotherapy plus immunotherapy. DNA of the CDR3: TGTGCCAGCATCAACACAGGAACGCACGCAGATACGCAGTATTTT. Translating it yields CASINTGTHADTQYF.